Below, one T cell receptor beta chain is given with its context. Its antigen specificity is not known. It has no much larger one-base neighbor in the sample; base qualities were not kept. The sample originates from a study of T cell responses to AZD1222 COVID-19 vaccine (dated by TCRdb to about 2021). Regarding the complete study: TCR sequencing was performed for over 230 trial participants, of whom 200 to 210 were given two doses of AZD1222 and around 26 were given two doses of MenACWY control vaccine. Enrollment into the trials was organized by age into subgroups of 18-55, 56-69 and 70-plus years, and those subgroups contained roughly 140, 27 and 60 TCR-sequenced participants, respectively.

The time point label, read with the paper, signifies: about 28 days (+/-7) after the second vaccine dose. AZD1222 recipients with second doses at about 4 weeks or about 12 weeks were pooled, because spike-specific TCR depth and breadth did not differ between schedules. Vaccinee samples were obtained from the UK trials COV001 and COV002, which included a single-blind randomized controlled phase 2/3 trial of AZD1222 (ChAdOx1 nCoV-19) in healthy adults. For TCRbeta chain sequencing, PBMC samples were collected from trial participants at day 0 and at day 28 after the second dose. The CDR3 regions of human TCRbeta chains were analyzed by immunosequencing. The study's own analysis went as follows. Repertoire TCRs were matched against a reference library of SARS-CoV-2-specific TCRs generated with the MIRA antigen-specificity platform. Breadth meant the fraction of unique TCRs that were SARS-CoV-2-associated, whereas depth meant the fraction of total T cells that were SARS-CoV-2-associated. Each spike-specific TCR was assigned to its reactive spike region and to a CD4 or CD8 class using the MIRA data. Log10-transformed breadth and depth values were compared by one-way ANOVA with Sidak's multiple comparisons tests. TCRdb holds this immuneACCESS table with in-frame rearrangements only. Some clones are missing; in checked studies, unresolved V genes explain under half, and the rest has no known cause. That table gives V, J and clone size, and the DNA gave D and trimming. The sample table lists 180,000 or so clones, 88% of them with a count of one. The top ten hold approximately 26% of the sample.

On the study overall, not on this receptor specifically: Reportedly, almost half of the unique spike-specific TCRs recognized epitopes lying outside the regions that are mutated in the B.1.351 and B.1.1.7 variants. In the small 56-69-year group, the increase in depth fell short of significance, most likely because of low power. Participants were mostly white British and included more females than males, and it was suggested by the authors that clonal diversity may have been underestimated. Because no samples from the day 14 peak response were available, repertoires could be characterized only after the peak T cell response. After two AZD1222 doses, spike-specific TCR breadth and depth were significantly higher than at day 0 and than in MenACWY recipients. Vaccine-associated CD4 TCRs spanned the whole spike protein, with dominant responses in regions 160-218 and 743-854. Conclusions about previously exposed vaccinees were limited because only a handful of AZD1222 recipients were SARS-CoV-2 seropositive at baseline.

The germline V gene (reference sequence) provides CDR1 LNHDA and CDR2 SQIVND. From its cysteine to its phenylalanine, the CDR3 spans 17 amino acids. Of all the DNA, just the CDR3 is kept, 51 bases in frame from base 1. V loses 4 bases at its end and J loses 1 base; junction bases beyond the gene matches: 5. The TCR originated in an adult who received the AZD1222 COVID-19 vaccine. Here the sequenced sample was peripheral blood, taken 28 days after the second AZD1222 dose. The chain couples TRBV19 to TRBJ1-5, and 12 bases in between align with TRBD1. The DNA sequence is TGTGCCAGTAGTAGGGACAGGGGGCTGGGGAGCAATCAGCCCCAGCATTTT. Translated, it gives CASSRDRGLGSNQPQHF. Where the CDR3 stops, the reference TRBV19 and TRBJ1-5 genes take over; the full variable domain is DGGITQSPKYLFRKEGQNVTLSCEQNLNHDAMYWYRQDPGQGLRLIYYSQIVNDFQKGDIAEGYSVSREKKESFPLTVTSAQKNPTAFYLCASSRDRGLGSNQPQHFGDGTRLSIL.